Following are 13 T cell receptor beta chains from one sample sequenced in a study of vaccination effects on CD4 cells after COVID-19. Clones were read by immunoSEQ multiplex PCR, and TCRdb kept only the in-frame ones, dropping some. Seen here are over 25,000 clones, about 80% observed once, and the top ten hold approximately 1.5%. Using viral peptide pools, the ViraFEST assay grew out antigen-specific CD4+ T cells prior to sequencing. Having been cultured for roughly 11 days, the cells underwent CD4+ T cell isolation. Either the mRNA-1273 or the BNT162b2 vaccine was given to participants as two doses. These TCRs' antigens remain unknown. The sequences come from CD4+ T cells from PBMCs cultured with HCoV-NL63 spike peptides, collected after COVID-19 vaccination. These receptors originate from a human donor who received a COVID-19 vaccine. Some clones in this sample may be carry-over from other donors' samples.

The J gene is TRBJ2-3, the V gene TRBV5-1; D is perhaps TRBD1 (5 bases). In germline, CDR1 is SGHRS, CDR2 YFSETQ. The length of the CDR3 is 14 residues. V lost 0 bases, J lost 6 bases, and 11 bases lay in between. The CDR3 here is CASSLGSGPDTQYF. In DNA, the CDR3 is TGCGCCAGCAGCTTGGGGTCAGGGCCCGATACGCAGTATTTT.

The J gene is TRBJ1-2, the V gene TRBV5-4; D not resolved. This CDR3 has 15 residues. Germline lookup yields CDR1 SGHNT and CDR2 YYREEE (reference sequence). Trimming stripped 7 bases from V and 4 bases from J, with 20 bases between. The CDR3 sequence is CASHIMGDSPYGYTF. CDR3 DNA sequence: TGTGCCAGCCATATAATGGGAGATTCTCCCTATGGCTACACCTTC.

This clone has a handful of counts. The gene calls are TRBV5-1 and TRBJ2-5; possibly TRBD1 for D (5 bases). Trimming removed 0 bases at V and 4 bases at J, with 10 bases between. CDR3 length equals 14 residues. Germline V gives CDR1 SGHRS, CDR2 YFSETQ. The CDR3 here is CASSLDSGRETQYF. CDR3 nucleotides: TGCGCCAGCAGCTTGGATTCAGGGCGAGAGACCCAGTACTTC.

J is TRBJ2-2 and V is TRBV19; D perhaps matches TRBD1 (5 bases). V was pared by 4 bases and J by 6 bases, with 9 bases between. This CDR3 is built from 13 residues. Germline CDR1 is LNHDA and CDR2 is SQIVND (reference sequence). CDR3 region: CASSRGQPGELFF. CDR3 nucleotides: TGTGCCAGTAGTAGGGGCCAGCCCGGGGAGCTGTTTTTT. Supplemented by reference TRBV19 and TRBJ2-2, the full variable domain reads DGGITQSPKYLFRKEGQNVTLSCEQNLNHDAMYWYRQDPGQGLRLIYYSQIVNDFQKGDIAEGYSVSREKKESFPLTVTSAQKNPTAFYLCASSRGQPGELFFGEGSRLTVL.

V is TRBV2 and J is TRBJ2-5; perhaps D is TRBD1 or TRBD2 (5 bases each). The CDR3 runs to 14 residues. V lost 1 base to trimming and J lost 3 bases, with 9 bases between them. CDR1 is SNHLY and CDR2 is FYNNEI in the germline V gene. CDR3 protein: CASSEGGLEETQYF. In DNA, the CDR3 is TGTGCCAGCAGTGAAGGGGGGTTAGAAGAGACCCAGTACTTC.

This clone was recorded once. The chain recombines TRBV4-3 with TRBJ1-1; D may be TRBD1 (6 bases). Germline CDR1 reads LGHNA; CDR2 reads YSLEER. The CDR3 spans 13 residues. V lost 4 bases and J lost 6, with 12 bases in between. This CDR3 reads CASSLKRGAEAFF. The CDR3 bases are TGCGCCAGCAGCCTAAAAAGGGGGGCTGAAGCTTTCTTT.

The chain combines TRBV5-4 with TRBJ2-3; 7 bases line up with TRBD2. The germline CDR1 and CDR2 sequences are SGHNT and YYREEE (reference sequence). V was pared by 4 bases and J by 1 base, with 6 bases of the junction left unmatched. CDR3 length: 15 residues. CDR3 loop: CASSTSGVRTDTQYF. Here the CDR3 DNA reads TGTGCCAGCAGCACGAGCGGGGTGCGCACAGATACGCAGTATTTT. The full variable domain, with the rest looked up from reference TRBV5-4 and TRBJ2-3, is ETGVTQSPTHLIKTRGQQVTLRCSSQSGHNTVSWYQQALGQGPQFIFQYYREEENGRGNFPPRFSGLQFPNYSSELNVNALELDDSALYLCASSTSGVRTDTQYFGPGTRLTVL.

The rearrangement uses TRBV6-1 and TRBJ1-3, with 9 bases lining up with TRBD1. V lost 0 bases and J lost 7; bases outside the gene matches: 7. The CDR3 has 16 amino acids. The germline V gene encodes CDR1 MNHNS and CDR2 SASEGT. CDR3 in amino acids: CASSEAGTGSRNTIYF. Written as DNA, the CDR3 is TGTGCCAGCAGTGAAGCGGGGACAGGGAGTAGGAACACCATATATTTT.

This clone was recorded a few times. The chain is built from TRBV5-1 and TRBJ1-4, with a tentative D call TRBD1 (6 bases). The V gene lost 0 bases and the J gene lost 7 bases, with 10 bases spanning the gap. The germline V gene has CDR1 SGHRS and CDR2 YFSETQ. The CDR3 loop spans 14 amino acids. The CDR3 loop is CASSLAPGAEKLFF. CDR3 in DNA: TGCGCCAGCAGCTTGGCCCCAGGGGCTGAAAAACTGTTTTTT.

The V gene is TRBV4-1, the J gene TRBJ2-5; 10 bases are a match to TRBD2. Per germline, CDR1 MGHRA and CDR2 YSYEKL. V dropped 1 base and J dropped 5; count of bases not matched to a gene: 7. CDR3 length: 16 amino acids. The CDR3 sequence is CASSQGGSGGAETQYF. The CDR3 bases are TGCGCCAGCAGCCAAGGCGGGAGCGGGGGGGCCGAGACCCAGTACTTC.

The genes are TRBV7-3 and TRBJ2-1, with 8 bases lining up with TRBD2. V was pared by 0 bases and J by 7 bases, with 2 bases of the junction left unmatched. CDR1 is SGHTA and CDR2 is FQGTGA in the germline V gene. CDR3 length: 14 amino acids. The chain's CDR3 is CASSLTGGGNEQFF. The CDR3 DNA follows: TGTGCCAGCAGCTTAACCGGGGGGGGGAATGAGCAGTTCTTC.

This clone appeared once. The CDR3 DNA sequence: TGTGCCAGCTCAAGAAACTCATATCAAAACTCCGGAAACACCATATATTTT. It yields the protein CASSRNSYQNSGNTIYF. The genes are TRBV18 and TRBJ1-3; D ambiguous. This CDR3 has 17 amino acids. Germline-derived CDR1 and CDR2 are KGHSH and LQKENI. Trimming took off 5 bases at V and 4 bases at J, with 21 bases between the two ends.

A single count supports this clone. The chain links TRBV4-1 to TRBJ2-5; no clear D gene. Looked up from germline, CDR1 is MGHRA and CDR2 is YSYEKL. The CDR3 extends over 15 amino acids. Trimming took 2 bases from V and 2 from J, leaving 12 bases between them. CDR3 DNA sequence: TGCGCCAGCAGCCAAATTAGGACGGAACAAGAGACCCAGTACTTC. This gives the protein CASSQIRTEQETQYF.